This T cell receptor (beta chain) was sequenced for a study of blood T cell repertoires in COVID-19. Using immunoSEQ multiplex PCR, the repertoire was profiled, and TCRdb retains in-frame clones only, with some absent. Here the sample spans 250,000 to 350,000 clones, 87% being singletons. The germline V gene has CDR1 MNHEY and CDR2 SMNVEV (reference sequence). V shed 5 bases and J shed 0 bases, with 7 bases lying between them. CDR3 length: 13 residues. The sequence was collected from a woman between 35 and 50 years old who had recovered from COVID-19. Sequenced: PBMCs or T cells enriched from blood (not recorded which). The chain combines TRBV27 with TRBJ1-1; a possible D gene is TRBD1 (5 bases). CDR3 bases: TGTGCCAGCAGTCCCAGGGTGAACACTGAAGCTTTCTTT. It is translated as CASSPRVNTEAFF.